Each of the 26 T cell receptor beta chains below was sequenced from the same sample in a study of T cells in Graves' hyperthyroidism and ophthalmopathy. Amplification of TCR beta CDR3 regions used RNA as the template. RT-PCR in the first round (using the HTBI primer set) targeted the TCR CDR3. TCRdb reprocessed the multiplex PCR reads via MiXCR and lists one record per CDR3 protein. The profile covers about 700,000 distinct CDR3 sequences, with around 13% appearing a single time and roughly a tenth taken by the ten largest. The sample was blood. The receptor source for this set is a young woman with Graves' hyperthyroidism.

This clonotype came up a few times. A much larger clone lies a single base off, so this may be a read error. V gene TRBV29-1 combines with J gene TRBJ2-1, with 10 bases matching TRBD2. The germline gives CDR1 SQVTM, CDR2 ANQGSEA. The CDR3 extends over 17 amino acids. The CDR3 loop reads CSVEASGSPLAYNERFF. CDR3 nucleotides: TGCAGCGTTGAGGCTAGCGGGAGTCCCCTTGCCTACAATGAGCGGTTCTTC.

This clonotype showed up many times. The rearrangement links TRBV28 to TRBJ2-1, with 12 bases lining up with TRBD2. Germline CDR1 and CDR2: MDHEN and SYDVKM. The CDR3 runs to 16 residues. V was pared by 5 bases and J by 5 bases, with 7 bases of the junction left unmatched. The CDR3 loop reads CASSPPGLAGDNEQFF. As DNA, the CDR3 is TGTGCCAGCAGTCCGCCGGGACTAGCGGGCGACAATGAGCAGTTCTTC.

This clonotype was counted a few times. The V and J genes are TRBV14 and TRBJ1-2; no clear D gene. CDR3 length: 14 residues. Germline V gives CDR1 SGHDN, CDR2 FVKESK. Trimming took off 2 bases at V and 5 bases at J, with 12 bases between the two ends. DNA of the CDR3: TGTGCCAGCAGCCAAAACACCCTGGGGTATGGCTACACCTTC. Protein: CASSQNTLGYGYTF.

This clonotype was seen a handful of times. The chain links TRBV28 to TRBJ2-5, with 8 bases aligning to TRBD1. The CDR3 is made up of 17 amino acids. Germline CDR1 reads MDHEN; CDR2 reads SYDVKM. Trimming removed 2 bases from V and 0 bases from J; junction bases left unmatched: 8. In nucleotides, the CDR3 is TGTGCCAGCAGTTTAAGCGCAGGGGGCCTGTACCAAGAGACCCAGTACTTC. It is translated as CASSLSAGGLYQETQYF.

This clonotype was counted many times. The chain links TRBV2 to TRBJ2-1, with 12 bases aligning to TRBD2. Germline V gene sequence: CDR1 SNHLY, CDR2 FYNNEI. After removal of 2 bases from V and 0 bases from J, the junction contained 8 bases not matched to a gene. This CDR3 comprises 19 residues. The CDR3 region is CASSENLAGGASSYNEQFF. CDR3 nucleotide sequence: TGTGCCAGCAGTGAAAACCTAGCGGGAGGGGCAAGCTCCTACAATGAGCAGTTCTTC.

This clonotype was seen more than once but under ten times. V usage is TRBV4-1 and J usage is TRBJ2-3; D possibly corresponds to TRBD2 (5 bases). Germline V gene sequence: CDR1 MGHRA, CDR2 YSYEKL. V was pared by 2 bases and J by 2 bases, with 14 bases between. The CDR3 totals 16 residues. The CDR3 DNA sequence: TGCGCCAGCAGCCAACCAGCGGAGGACCCCACAGATACGCAGTATTTT. This translates into CASSQPAEDPTDTQYF.

This clonotype was detected a few times. The gene calls are TRBV29-1 and TRBJ2-1; 8 bases are a match to TRBD2. This CDR3 region has 13 residues. Per germline, CDR1 SQVTM and CDR2 ANQGSEA. V lost 3 bases and J lost 7; bases outside the gene matches: 5. CDR3 protein: CSVEGLVRNEQFF. For the CDR3, the DNA is TGCAGCGTTGAGGGACTAGTTCGTAATGAGCAGTTCTTC.

Ten or more counts support this clonotype. The chain recombines TRBV7-8 with TRBJ2-1, with 13 bases identical to TRBD2. CDR1 and CDR2 from the germline V gene are SGHVS and FQNEAQ. The ends lost 1 base at V and 8 bases at J; junction bases unmatched: 8. The CDR3 extends over 17 amino acids. The CDR3 loop is CASSLVHTSGRAYEQFF. CDR3 bases: TGTGCCAGCAGCTTAGTCCACACTAGCGGGAGGGCCTATGAGCAGTTCTTC.

Only a few counts were recorded for this clonotype. CDR3 DNA sequence: TGTGCCAGCAGTTCGTACAGGGGTCGGCGTTCACCCCTCCACTTT. This encodes CASSSYRGRRSPLHF. This rearrangement joins TRBV27 to TRBJ1-6; TRBD1 aligns across 7 bases. The CDR3 is 15 residues long. J gave up 9 bases and V 4 bases, and 9 bases lay outside the gene matches. Germline CDR1 and CDR2: MNHEY and SMNVEV (reference sequence).

This clonotype came up a few times. The chain carries TRBV6-1 and TRBJ2-1; the D gene could be TRBD1 or TRBD2 (5 bases each). The CDR3 consists of 16 residues. Trimming pared 6 bases from V and 8 bases from J, leaving 23 bases between. Germline CDR1 reads MNHNS; CDR2 reads SASEGT. CDR3 nucleotides: TGTGCCAGCAGATATAGAATCACCAGGGAGAAAGATGAGCAGTTCTTC. It is translated as CASRYRITREKDEQFF.

The table lists this clonotype with a count of one. One end of the junction does not line up with germline, which may come from a read error. J is TRBJ2-1 and V is TRBV6-2 or TRBV6-3; D is perhaps TRBD1 or TRBD2 (6 bases each). The CDR3 is 14 residues long. Germline CDR1 MNHEY, CDR2 SVGEGT. The CDR3 reads CASSVWGAHNEQSF. DNA for the CDR3: TGTGCCAGCAGTGTTTGGGGGGCCCACAATGAGCAGTCCTTC.

This clonotype was counted many times. The V and J genes are TRBV11-3 and TRBJ2-1; D remains ambiguous. V was pared by 0 bases and J by 6 bases, with 6 bases between. The CDR3 length is 13 residues. Germline-derived CDR1 and CDR2 are SGHNT and YENEEA. The CDR3 sequence is CASSLDQLNEQFF. DNA of the CDR3: TGTGCCAGCAGCTTAGATCAGCTCAATGAGCAGTTCTTC.

Many counts were recorded for this clonotype. The V call is TRBV7-2, the J call TRBJ1-6, with D possibly matching TRBD1 (5 bases). The ends were cut back, 2 bases at V and 7 bases at J, with 12 bases in the middle. The CDR3 covers 15 residues. The germline V gene has CDR1 SGHTA and CDR2 FQGNSA. The CDR3 loop reads CASSLFRDLNSPLHF. The DNA for the CDR3 is TGTGCCAGCAGCTTATTCCGGGACCTAAATTCACCCCTCCACTTT.

The chain joins TRBV5-4 to TRBJ2-7, with D perhaps being TRBD1 or TRBD2 (7 bases each). Germline V CDR1 and CDR2: SGHNT, YYREEE (reference sequence). CDR3 length equals 15 residues. V was pared by 4 bases and J by 1 base, with 15 bases between. The CDR3 sequence: CASSPAGGESYEQYF. CDR3 sequence (DNA): TGTGCCAGCAGCCCAGCAGGGGGGGAATCCTACGAGCAGTACTTC.

This clonotype was observed a few times. The genes are TRBV4-2 and TRBJ2-1; a weak D match, TRBD2 (5 bases). CDR1 LGHNA and CDR2 YNFKEQ come from the germline V gene. The CDR3 contains 16 residues. V was pared by 0 bases and J by 7 bases, with 16 bases between. The CDR3: CASSQDWPVTGNEQFF. The CDR3 bases are TGTGCCAGCAGCCAAGATTGGCCGGTCACGGGGAATGAGCAGTTCTTC.

The V and J genes are TRBV6-1 and TRBJ2-7; no clear D gene. The CDR3 is made up of 11 amino acids. Germline CDR1 is MNHNS and CDR2 is SASEGT. With 7 bases removed from V and 6 bases from J, the gap between germline ends came to 10 bases. The CDR3 reads CASMSWGEQYF. CDR3 bases: TGTGCCAGCATGTCGTGGGGCGAGCAGTACTTC.

V usage is TRBV12-3 or TRBV12-4 and J usage is TRBJ1-2; weak D call: TRBD1 (6 bases). V dropped 1 base and J dropped 7 bases, with 19 bases sitting between them. The CDR3 spans 16 residues. The CDR3 coding sequence is TGTGCCAGCAGTTTAGTTCCAGGAGGGGGGTTCGCTGGCTACACCTTC. Its translation is CASSLVPGGGFAGYTF.

This clonotype was counted a few times. The chain uses TRBV28 and TRBJ2-2; 15 bases map to TRBD2. The CDR3 totals 18 residues. The V gene end was trimmed by 11 bases and the J gene end by 5 bases; junction bases not matched to a gene: 15. Per the germline V gene, CDR1 is MDHEN and CDR2 is SYDVKM. In nucleotides, the CDR3 is TGTGCCCAGGACTCTGGACTAGCGGGAGGGCCCTATACCGGGGAGCTGTTTTTT. It translates to CAQDSGLAGGPYTGELFF.

This clonotype appeared a few times. An end of the junction does not agree with germline; a read error may underlie this. The chain has TRBV28 and TRBJ2-1; the D is unclear. The germline CDR1 and CDR2 sequences are MDHEN and SYDVKM. The CDR3 is made up of 17 amino acids. The CDR3 loop reads CASSFSSDTRPYNVQFF. CDR3 in DNA: TGTGCCAGCAGTTTCTCGAGCGACACGCGGCCCTACAATGTGCAGTTCTTC.

Points on this clonotype: A single base separates this from a much larger clone, so it may be a read error. The J gene is TRBJ2-1, the V gene TRBV3-1; 15 bases line up with TRBD2. The germline V gene has CDR1 LGHDT and CDR2 YNNKEL (reference sequence). The CDR3 totals 14 residues. CDR3 sequence: CTSSRTSGRDEQFF. In DNA form, the CDR3 reads TGTACCAGCAGTCGGACTAGCGGGAGGGATGAGCAGTTCTTC.

This clonotype was seen at least ten times. The V gene is TRBV18, the J gene TRBJ2-7; 8 bases match TRBD1. The CDR3 has 14 residues. The V gene end was trimmed by 0 bases and the J gene end by 6 bases; junction bases not matched to a gene: 4. Looked up from germline, CDR1 is KGHSH and CDR2 is LQKENI. The CDR3 here is CASSPPAQGAEQYF. The CDR3 coding sequence is TGTGCCAGCTCACCACCAGCCCAGGGGGCCGAGCAGTACTTC.

The chain is built from TRBV19 and TRBJ1-4; 8 positions agree with TRBD1. The CDR3 covers 15 residues. Trimming removed 1 base from V and 8 bases from J; junction bases left unmatched: 6. CDR1 and CDR2 from the germline V gene are LNHDA and SQIVND (reference sequence). CDR3 residues: CASSIGTGTLEKLFF. CDR3 DNA sequence: TGTGCCAGTAGTATAGGGACAGGGACGTTGGAAAAACTGTTTTTT.

This clonotype was observed a handful of times. V and J are TRBV6-1 and TRBJ1-1, with D uncertain. The CDR3 spans 14 residues. The germline V gene has CDR1 MNHNS and CDR2 SASEGT. V shed 6 bases and J shed 1 base, with 12 bases lying between them. In DNA form, the CDR3 reads TGTGCCAGCAGAAGAGAAATAAGGAACACTGAAGCTTTCTTT. Its protein product is CASRREIRNTEAFF.

This chain uses TRBV7-9 with TRBJ2-7, with D tentatively TRBD2 (5 bases). V lost 3 bases and J 0 bases, leaving 15 bases between the germline ends. The CDR3 has 16 residues. Germline CDR1 is SEHNR and CDR2 is FQNEAQ (reference sequence). The CDR3 bases are TGTGCCAGCAGCTTGGAAGGACGGAGGAGCTCCTACGAGCAGTACTTC. This translates into CASSLEGRRSSYEQYF.

This clonotype was seen many times. J is TRBJ2-3 and V is TRBV20-1; 11 positions match TRBD2. Trimming removed 6 bases from V and 2 bases from J; junction bases left unmatched: 7. Per germline, CDR1 DFQATT and CDR2 SNEGSKA (reference sequence). The CDR3 has 15 amino acids. The CDR3 loop reads CSADRLAGFTDTQYF. The CDR3 bases are TGCAGTGCAGATAGACTAGCGGGGTTCACAGATACGCAGTATTTT.

This clonotype appeared a few times. The chain employs TRBV7-2 and TRBJ1-2; no clear D. Germline CDR1 SGHTA, CDR2 FQGNSA. Trimming cost V 5 bases and J 5 bases, with 12 bases left between them. The CDR3 runs 13 residues. The DNA for the CDR3 is TGTGCCAGCAGCCTCGCCCTGTCGTATGGCTACACCTTC. It codes for CASSLALSYGYTF.